This TCR beta chain was identified during a study of blood T cell repertoires in COVID-19. The wider study: The study drew acute and convalescent COVID-19 samples from the United States, Italy and Spain. From T cells, B-cell-depleted T cells, or PBMCs came the material, which was cDNA or gDNA.

Clones were read by immunoSEQ multiplex PCR, and TCRdb kept only the in-frame ones, dropping some. Seen here are about 180,000 clones, 86% observed once, and the top ten hold less than 3%. The CDR3 is 14 residues long. Germline CDR1 and CDR2: DFQATT and SNEGSKA (reference sequence). V gave up 3 bases and J gave up 2 bases, with 11 bases separating them. Specimen: peripheral blood. This chain uses TRBV20-1 with TRBJ2-1; D unclear. The TCR originated in a woman under 40 with active or convalescent COVID-19. The CDR3 here is CSASREIPYNEQFF. The CDR3 nucleotides are TGCAGTGCTAGTCGTGAGATTCCCTACAATGAGCAGTTCTTC.